At least ten counts were recorded for the clone carrying this T cell receptor beta chain. Antigen: not known. The study left out patients who had uncontrolled infection, other autoimmune disease, pregnancy or lactation. The data were obtained in a study of T cells in Graves' hyperthyroidism and ophthalmopathy. Study results and limitations: Most expanded thyroid clonotypes above 0.001 also appeared in blood.

The CDR3 runs 13 residues. The germline V and J ends were trimmed by 3 bases and 12 bases, with 18 bases remaining between them. Germline-derived CDR1 and CDR2 are SGHTA and FQGNSA. From RNA transcripts, TCR beta CDR3 regions were amplified. RT-PCR in the first round (using the HTBI primer set) targeted the TCR CDR3. TCRdb called the multiplex PCR reads again in MiXCR, with one record for every CDR3 protein. The table lists under 350,000 distinct CDR3 sequences, 17% of them singletons. The sequenced material came from blood. The source is a woman aged 60-70 years with Graves' ophthalmopathy. The chain combines TRBV7-2 with TRBJ2-7; D call uncertain. CDR3 loop: CASSLPQLRQPYF. CDR3 sequence (DNA): TGTGCCAGCAGCTTGCCGCAGCTCCGACAACCGTACTTC. Combining the CDR3 with reference TRBV7-2 and TRBJ2-7 gives the whole variable domain GAGVSQSPSNKVTEKGKDVELRCDPISGHTALYWYRQSLGQGLEFLIYFQGNSAPDKSGLPSDRFSAERTGGSVSTLTIQRTQQEDSAVYLCASSLPQLRQPYFGPGTRLTVT.